This TCR beta chain comes out of a study of blood T cell repertoires in COVID-19. CDR1 is SEHNR, CDR2 FQNEAQ, per germline (reference sequence). V dropped 5 bases and J dropped 7 bases, with 17 bases sitting between them. CDR3 length equals 14 residues. As handled by the study authors: It was from reference gene primer amplification that nucleated cell counts were estimated. Using immunoSEQ multiplex PCR, the repertoire was profiled, and TCRdb retains in-frame clones only, with some absent. V and J calls and clone size are given by that table; D and trimming were obtained from the DNA. The table shows some 320,000 clones, with around 92% occurring only once.

This TCR was sampled from a woman aged 25-40 years with COVID-19, enrolled during active disease. The source material was peripheral blood. The chain combines TRBV7-9 with TRBJ1-2, with TRBD1 as a possible D gene (6 bases). CDR3 sequence reads: CASSPHRARGGYTF. The CDR3 coding sequence is TGTGCCAGCAGCCCGCACAGGGCACGGGGTGGCTACACCTTC.